The 2 T cell receptor beta chains below all came from one sample that was sequenced in a study of shared clonotypes between healthy human individuals (dated by TCRdb to about 2020). Preparation of the library involved the immunoSEQ multiplex PCR assay. In its TCRdb copy, this immuneACCESS table keeps in-frame sequences only and misses some clones. Where compared with another copy, unresolved V genes explain less than half of these, and the others have no known cause. The sample data list under 200,000 clones, and 90% to 95% of these were observed just once. 0.067% of the sample rests with the top ten. Material: naive CD4+ T cells sorted from blood. The sample's cell subset or site label is to be understood as: CD45RA+ positively selected. The receptors come from a woman aged 25 to 39 in good health.

This clone has only one observation. The chain links TRBV5-6 to TRBJ1-1, with D possibly matching TRBD1 (5 bases). With 0 bases removed from V and 5 bases from J, the gap between germline ends came to 14 bases. The CDR3 consists of 15 residues. From germline, CDR1 is SGHDT and CDR2 YYEEEE. The CDR3 here is CASSLVWDDTTEAFF. DNA of the CDR3: TGTGCCAGCAGCTTGGTTTGGGACGATACAACTGAAGCTTTCTTT.

The chain has TRBV28 and TRBJ2-7; the D gene could be TRBD1 or TRBD2 (5 bases each). The ends were cut back, 7 bases at V and 3 bases at J, with 10 bases in the middle. CDR1 MDHEN and CDR2 SYDVKM come from the germline V gene. This CDR3 comprises 12 residues. CDR3 bases: TGTGCCAGCAACCTGAGGGGCTACGAGCAGTACTTC. Residues: CASNLRGYEQYF.